The present entry profiles one T cell receptor (beta chain) with its context. This record belongs to a study of blood T cell repertoires in COVID-19. As for the study in general: Both acute and convalescent COVID-19 samples were obtained from the United States, Italy and Spain.

Clones were read by immunoSEQ multiplex PCR, and TCRdb kept only the in-frame ones, dropping some. The table shows about 370,000 clones, with over 75% occurring only once. Seattle patient enrollment occurred during active infection, with longitudinal follow-up thereafter. The CDR3 sequence is 16 residues long. Per germline, CDR1 MNHEY and CDR2 SMNVEV (reference sequence). V shed 5 bases and J 10 bases; nucleotides not matched to a gene: 13. The TCR comes from a woman in her twenties or thirties with COVID-19, enrolled during active disease. The rearrangement joins TRBV27 to TRBJ1-6; 8 bases map to TRBD1. The sample taken for sequencing was peripheral blood. Written as DNA, the CDR3 is TGTGCCAGCAGTCAAACATTCACAGGGGGGCGATCACCCCTCCACTTT. Translated: CASSQTFTGGRSPLHF.